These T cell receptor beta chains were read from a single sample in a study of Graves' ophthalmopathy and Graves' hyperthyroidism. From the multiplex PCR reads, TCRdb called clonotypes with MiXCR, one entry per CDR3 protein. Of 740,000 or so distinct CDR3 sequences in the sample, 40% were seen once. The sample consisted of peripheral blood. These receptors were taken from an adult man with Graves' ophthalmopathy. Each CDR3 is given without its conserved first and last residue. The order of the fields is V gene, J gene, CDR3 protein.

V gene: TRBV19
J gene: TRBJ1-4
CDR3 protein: ASSIGQGGSTNEKLF

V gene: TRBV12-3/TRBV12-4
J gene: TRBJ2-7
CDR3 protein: ASSSMRAYEQY

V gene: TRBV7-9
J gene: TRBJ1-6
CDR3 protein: ATTGMGSPLH

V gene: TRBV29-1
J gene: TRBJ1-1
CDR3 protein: SAQGQLNTEAF

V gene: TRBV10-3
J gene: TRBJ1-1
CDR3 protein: AIRIQRNTEAF

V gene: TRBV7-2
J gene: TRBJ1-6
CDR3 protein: ASSLAAGASPLH

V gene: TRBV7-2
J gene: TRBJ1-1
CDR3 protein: ASSPQADWNTEAF

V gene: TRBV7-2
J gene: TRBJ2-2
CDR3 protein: ASSLEGRGLRERNTGELF

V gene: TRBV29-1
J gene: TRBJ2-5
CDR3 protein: SVGQVGFRETQY

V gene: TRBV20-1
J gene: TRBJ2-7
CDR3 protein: SAKRTGRFEQY

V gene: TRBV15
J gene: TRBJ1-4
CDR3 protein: ATTSISDRGREKLF

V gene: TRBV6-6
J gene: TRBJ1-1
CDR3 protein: ASRSGHEAF

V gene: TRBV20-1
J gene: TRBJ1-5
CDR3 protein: SASGQVNQPQH

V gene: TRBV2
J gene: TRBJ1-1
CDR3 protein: ASTKPGQGASGAF

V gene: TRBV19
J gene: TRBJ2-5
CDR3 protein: ASSYSGTSGRSETQY

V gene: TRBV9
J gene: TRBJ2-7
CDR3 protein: ASSSTVFYYEQY

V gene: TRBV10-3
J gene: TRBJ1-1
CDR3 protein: AITVDRRTEAF

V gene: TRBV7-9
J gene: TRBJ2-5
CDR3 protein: ASSLNTLGETQY

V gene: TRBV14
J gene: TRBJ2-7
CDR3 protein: ASSQDITYEQY

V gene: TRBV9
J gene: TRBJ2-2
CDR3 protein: ASSAPHGLEYTGELF

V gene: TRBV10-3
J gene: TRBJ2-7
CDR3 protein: ASSYSIGYNEQY

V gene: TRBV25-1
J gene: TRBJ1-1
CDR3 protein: ASSEPGAWNTEAF

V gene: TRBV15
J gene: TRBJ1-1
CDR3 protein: ATSRDLHLNTEAF

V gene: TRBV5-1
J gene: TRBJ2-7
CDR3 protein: ASSLSSDHSYEQY

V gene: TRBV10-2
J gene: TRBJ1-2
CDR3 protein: ASRSTGENYGYT

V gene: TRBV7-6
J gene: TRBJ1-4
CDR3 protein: ASSAWGSANEKLF

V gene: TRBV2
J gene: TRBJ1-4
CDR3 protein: ASSERAGRTSNEKLF

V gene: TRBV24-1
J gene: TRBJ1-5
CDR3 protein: ASSFRTGDQPQH

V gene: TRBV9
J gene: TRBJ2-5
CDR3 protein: ASSVLSGRAETQY

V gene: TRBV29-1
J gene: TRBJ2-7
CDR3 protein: SVEDREQY

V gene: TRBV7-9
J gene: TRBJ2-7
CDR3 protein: ASSPGNAYEQY

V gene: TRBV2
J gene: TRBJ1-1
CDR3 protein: ATRTEQNTEAF

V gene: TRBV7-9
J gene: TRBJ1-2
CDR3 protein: ASSQVWPGGNGYT

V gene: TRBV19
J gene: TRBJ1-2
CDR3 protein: ASSTSYGYT

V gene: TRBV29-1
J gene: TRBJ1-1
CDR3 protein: SVDDGNTEAF

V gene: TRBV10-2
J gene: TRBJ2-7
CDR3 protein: ASSEYYEQY

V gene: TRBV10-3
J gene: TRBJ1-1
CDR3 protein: AITRLLNTEAF

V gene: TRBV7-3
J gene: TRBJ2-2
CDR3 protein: ASSLGGTANTGELF

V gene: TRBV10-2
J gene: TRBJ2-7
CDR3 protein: ASSDDRGASYEQY

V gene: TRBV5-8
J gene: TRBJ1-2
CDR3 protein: ASSSGGYT

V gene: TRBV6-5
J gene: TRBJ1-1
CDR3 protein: ASSPNKGGEAF

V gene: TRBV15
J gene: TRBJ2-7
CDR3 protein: ATRLAGGAGTYEQY